This T cell receptor (beta chain) originates from a study of blood T cell repertoires in COVID-19. Sequencing used immunoSEQ multiplex PCR; TCRdb keeps in-frame clones, though not all of them. This sample has hundreds of thousands of clones; 86% occur once, and the top ten carry approximately 3%. Cohorts were assigned according to the clinical history that participants reported. This TCR came from a woman between 45 and 65 years old in a cohort exposed to, infected with or recovered from COVID-19 (not recorded which). The sample comprised PBMCs or T cells enriched from blood (not recorded which).

The CDR3 is CASRGTGRETQYF. DNA of the CDR3: TGTGCCAGCAGGGGGACAGGGAGAGAGACCCAGTACTTC. This sequence joins TRBV27 and TRBJ2-5; TRBD1 agrees at 9 bases. CDR3 length: 13 residues. Germline CDR1 is MNHEY and CDR2 is SMNVEV (reference sequence). Unmatched junction bases numbered 3, after V lost 6 bases and J lost 4 bases.